This TCR beta chain was found in a study of T cell changes during pregnancy in multiple sclerosis. Trimming removed 3 bases from V and 4 bases from J, with 13 bases in between. Germline CDR1 is LNHDA and CDR2 is SQIVND (reference sequence). This CDR3 is 15 amino acids long. This clone appeared once. Profiling relied on immunoSEQ multiplex PCR, and the TCRdb table lists in-frame clones only, not all of them. The table includes tens of thousands of clones, approximately 92% detected once. The TCR sequence derives from a female donor with multiple sclerosis, enrolled in a pregnancy study. The rearrangement joins TRBV19 to TRBJ1-5; tentatively, D is TRBD1 (5 bases). This sample comprised CD4+ T cells from peripheral blood mononuclear cells, obtained in the first trimester of pregnancy. The CDR3 is CASSIIGAANQPQHF. As DNA, the CDR3 is TGTGCCAGTAGTATCATAGGGGCCGCGAATCAGCCCCAGCATTTT.